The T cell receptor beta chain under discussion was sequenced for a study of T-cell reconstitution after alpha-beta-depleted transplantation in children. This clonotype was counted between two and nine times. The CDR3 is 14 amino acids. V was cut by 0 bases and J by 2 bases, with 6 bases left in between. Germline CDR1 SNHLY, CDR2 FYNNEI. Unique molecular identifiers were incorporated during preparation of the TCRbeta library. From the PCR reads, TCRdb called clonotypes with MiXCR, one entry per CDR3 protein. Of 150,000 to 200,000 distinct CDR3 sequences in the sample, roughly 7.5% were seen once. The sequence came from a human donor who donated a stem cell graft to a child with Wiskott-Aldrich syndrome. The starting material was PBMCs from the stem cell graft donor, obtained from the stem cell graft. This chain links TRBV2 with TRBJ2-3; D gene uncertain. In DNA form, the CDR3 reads TGTGCCAGCAGTGAAGCGCCTACCACAGATACGCAGTATTTT. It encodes CASSEAPTTDTQYF.